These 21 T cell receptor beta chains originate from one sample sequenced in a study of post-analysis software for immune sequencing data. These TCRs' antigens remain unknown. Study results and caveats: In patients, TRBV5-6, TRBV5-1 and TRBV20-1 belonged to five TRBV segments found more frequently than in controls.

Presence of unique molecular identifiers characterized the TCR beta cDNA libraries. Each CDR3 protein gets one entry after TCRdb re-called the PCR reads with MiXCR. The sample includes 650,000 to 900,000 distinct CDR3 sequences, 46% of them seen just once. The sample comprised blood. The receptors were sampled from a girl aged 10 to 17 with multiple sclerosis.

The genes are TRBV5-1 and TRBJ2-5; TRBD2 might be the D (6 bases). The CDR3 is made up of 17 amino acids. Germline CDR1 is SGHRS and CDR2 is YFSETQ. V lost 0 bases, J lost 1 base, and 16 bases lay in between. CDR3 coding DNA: TGCGCCAGCAGCTTGGGAAATACGGAGGGGTCCCAAGAGACCCAGTACTTC. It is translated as CASSLGNTEGSQETQYF.

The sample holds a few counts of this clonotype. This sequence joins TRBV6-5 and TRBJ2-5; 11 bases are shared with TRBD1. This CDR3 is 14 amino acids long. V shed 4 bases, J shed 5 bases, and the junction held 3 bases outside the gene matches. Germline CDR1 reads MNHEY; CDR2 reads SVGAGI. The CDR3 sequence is CASSWTGGVETQYF. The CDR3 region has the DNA TGTGCCAGCAGTTGGACAGGGGGCGTGGAGACCCAGTACTTC.

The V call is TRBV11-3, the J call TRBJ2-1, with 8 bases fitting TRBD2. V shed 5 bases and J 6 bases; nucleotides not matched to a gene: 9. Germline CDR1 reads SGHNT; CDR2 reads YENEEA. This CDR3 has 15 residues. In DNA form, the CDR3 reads TGTGCCAGCAGCGAAAGTACTAGCGGAGGCAATGAGCAGTTCTTC. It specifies CASSESTSGGNEQFF.

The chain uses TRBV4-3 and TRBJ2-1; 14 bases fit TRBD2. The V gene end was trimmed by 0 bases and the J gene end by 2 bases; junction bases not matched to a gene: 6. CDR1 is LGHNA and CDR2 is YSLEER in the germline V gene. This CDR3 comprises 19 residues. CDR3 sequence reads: CASSQEAGLAGATYNEQFF. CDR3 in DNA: TGCGCCAGCAGCCAAGAGGCGGGACTAGCGGGAGCCACCTACAATGAGCAGTTCTTC.

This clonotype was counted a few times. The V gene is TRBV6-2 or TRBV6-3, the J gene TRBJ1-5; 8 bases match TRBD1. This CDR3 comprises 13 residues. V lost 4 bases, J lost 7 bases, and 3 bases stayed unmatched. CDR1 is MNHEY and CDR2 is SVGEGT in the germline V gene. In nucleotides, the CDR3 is TGTGCCAGCAGTTTCAGGGGGCGCCAGCCCCAGCATTTT. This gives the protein CASSFRGRQPQHF.

The CDR3 nucleotides read TGCAGCGCCTGGCCTAGCCCATCCAATGAGCAGTTCTTC. It translates to CSAWPSPSNEQFF. This chain joins TRBV29-1 and TRBJ2-1, with D tentatively TRBD2 (5 bases). The germline V gene encodes CDR1 SQVTM and CDR2 ANQGSEA. This CDR3 is built from 13 residues. The ends were cut back, 7 bases at V and 6 bases at J, with 16 bases in the middle.

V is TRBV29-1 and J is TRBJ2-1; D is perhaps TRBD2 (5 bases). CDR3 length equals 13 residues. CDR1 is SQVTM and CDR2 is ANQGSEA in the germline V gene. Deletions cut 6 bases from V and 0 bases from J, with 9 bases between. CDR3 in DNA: TGCAGCGTGGAGGAGAGCTCCTACAATGAGCAGTTCTTC. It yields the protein CSVEESSYNEQFF.

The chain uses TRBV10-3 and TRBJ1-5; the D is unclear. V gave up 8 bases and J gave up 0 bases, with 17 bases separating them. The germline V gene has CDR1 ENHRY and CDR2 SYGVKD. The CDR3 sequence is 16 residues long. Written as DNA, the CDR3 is TGTGCCATCTACCGCATTACAAGATATAGCAATCAGCCCCAGCATTTT. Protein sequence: CAIYRITRYSNQPQHF.

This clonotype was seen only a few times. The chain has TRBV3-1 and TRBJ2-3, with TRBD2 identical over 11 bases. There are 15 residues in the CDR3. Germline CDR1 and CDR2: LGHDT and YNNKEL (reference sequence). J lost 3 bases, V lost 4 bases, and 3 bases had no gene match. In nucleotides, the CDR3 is TGTGCCAGCAGCCCACGACTAGCGGGAACAGATACGCAGTATTTT. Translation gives CASSPRLAGTDTQYF.

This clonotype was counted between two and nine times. DNA for the CDR3: TGCGCCAGCAGCCTGACCCCAGGGGCTAGTGGGTCAAATGAGCAGTTCTTC. This translates into CASSLTPGASGSNEQFF. V usage is TRBV5-1 and J usage is TRBJ2-1, with a tentative D call TRBD1 (6 bases). Germline CDR1 SGHRS, CDR2 YFSETQ. This CDR3 is 17 amino acids long. Trimming pared 4 bases from V and 7 bases from J, leaving 24 bases between.

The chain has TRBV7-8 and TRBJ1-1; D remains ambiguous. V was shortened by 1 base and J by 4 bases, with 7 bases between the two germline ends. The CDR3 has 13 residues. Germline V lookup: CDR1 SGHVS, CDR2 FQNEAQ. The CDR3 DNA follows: TGTGCCAGCAGCTTAGACATGGGCACTGAAGCTTTCTTT. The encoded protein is CASSLDMGTEAFF.

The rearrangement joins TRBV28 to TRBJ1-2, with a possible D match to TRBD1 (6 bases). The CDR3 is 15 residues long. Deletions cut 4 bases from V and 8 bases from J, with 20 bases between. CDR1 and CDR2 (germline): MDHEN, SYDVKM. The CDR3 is CASSSTGREVRGYTF. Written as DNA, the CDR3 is TGTGCCAGCAGTTCGACAGGACGTGAGGTCCGAGGCTACACCTTC.

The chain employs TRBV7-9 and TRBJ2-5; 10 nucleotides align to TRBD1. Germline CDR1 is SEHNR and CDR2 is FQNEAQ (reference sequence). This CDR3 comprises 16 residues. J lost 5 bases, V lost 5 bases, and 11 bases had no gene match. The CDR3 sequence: CASSLAGTGDRETQYF. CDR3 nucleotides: TGTGCCAGCAGCCTTGCCGGGACAGGGGACCGGGAGACCCAGTACTTC.

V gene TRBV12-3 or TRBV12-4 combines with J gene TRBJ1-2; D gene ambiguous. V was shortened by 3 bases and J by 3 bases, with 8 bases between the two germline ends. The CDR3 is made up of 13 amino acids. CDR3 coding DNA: TGTGCCAGCAGTTTTGGCAGCCACTATGGCTACACCTTC. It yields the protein CASSFGSHYGYTF.

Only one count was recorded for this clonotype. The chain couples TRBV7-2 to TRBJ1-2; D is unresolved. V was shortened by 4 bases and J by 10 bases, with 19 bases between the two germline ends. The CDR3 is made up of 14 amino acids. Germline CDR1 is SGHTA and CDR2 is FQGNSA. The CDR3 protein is CASSSKAGIAFYTF. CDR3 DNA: TGTGCCAGCAGCTCAAAAGCGGGTATAGCCTTCTACACCTTC.

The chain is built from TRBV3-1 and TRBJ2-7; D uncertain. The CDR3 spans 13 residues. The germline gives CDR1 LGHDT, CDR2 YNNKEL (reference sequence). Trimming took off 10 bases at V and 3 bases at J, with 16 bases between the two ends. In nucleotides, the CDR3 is TGTGCCAACGCTACTGGCCCATACTACGAGCAGTACTTC. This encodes CANATGPYYEQYF.

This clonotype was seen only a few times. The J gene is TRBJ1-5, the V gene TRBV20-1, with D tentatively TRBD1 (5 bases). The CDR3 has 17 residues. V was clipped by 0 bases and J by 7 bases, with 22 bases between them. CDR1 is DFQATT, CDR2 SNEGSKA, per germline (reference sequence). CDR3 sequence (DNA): TGCAGTGCTAGAGATCTGGGCCTACAGAGGGGTGCGCAGCCCCAGCATTTT. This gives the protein CSARDLGLQRGAQPQHF.

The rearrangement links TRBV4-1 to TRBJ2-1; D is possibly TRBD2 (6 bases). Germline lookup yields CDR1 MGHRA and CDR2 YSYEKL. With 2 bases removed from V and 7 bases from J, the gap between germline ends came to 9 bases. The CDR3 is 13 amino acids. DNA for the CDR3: TGCGCCAGCAGCCAACAACTAGCAAATGAGCAGTTCTTC. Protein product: CASSQQLANEQFF.

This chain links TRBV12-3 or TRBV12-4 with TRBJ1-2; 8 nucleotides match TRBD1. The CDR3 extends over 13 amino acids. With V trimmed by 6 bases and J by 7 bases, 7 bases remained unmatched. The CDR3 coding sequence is TGTGCCAGCAGCCCGCAGGGGGCGTTTGGCTACACCTTC. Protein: CASSPQGAFGYTF.

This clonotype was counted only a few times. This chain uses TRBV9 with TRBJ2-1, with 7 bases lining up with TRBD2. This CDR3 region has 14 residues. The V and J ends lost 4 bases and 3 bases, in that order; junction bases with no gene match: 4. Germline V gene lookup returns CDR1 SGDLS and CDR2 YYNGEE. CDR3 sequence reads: CASSRDYYYNEQFF. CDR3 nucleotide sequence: TGTGCCAGCAGCAGGGACTACTACTACAATGAGCAGTTCTTC.

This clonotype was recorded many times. CDR3 protein: CSASGLVGETQYF. The CDR3 DNA sequence: TGCAGTGCTTCCGGACTAGTTGGAGAGACCCAGTACTTC. The genes are TRBV20-1 and TRBJ2-5; 7 positions match TRBD2. V lost 5 bases and J lost 4; bases outside the gene matches: 7. There are 13 residues in the CDR3. The germline V gene has CDR1 DFQATT and CDR2 SNEGSKA (reference sequence).